The rows below give T cell receptor beta chains drawn from one sample of a study of blood T cell repertoires in COVID-19. Only in-frame clones appear in the TCRdb table, and some are missing; sequencing was by immunoSEQ multiplex PCR. The repertoire holds roughly 230,000 clones, with 65% to 85% as singletons. Material: peripheral blood. These receptors were taken from a middle-aged man with active or convalescent COVID-19. CDR3s leave out the opening cysteine and the closing phenylalanine or tryptophan. The order of the fields is V gene, J gene, CDR3 length, CDR3 protein.

TRBV5-1	TRBJ1-2	13	ASSLWTGGNYGYT
TRBV28	TRBJ1-6	12	ASSINRGNSPLH
TRBV28	TRBJ2-1	12	ASSPNRQGNEQF
TRBV7-9	TRBJ1-5	12	ASSLDGQGSPQH
TRBV19	TRBJ2-7	13	ASSIGQGESHEQY
TRBV5-6	TRBJ1-3	14	ASSPAGAGAGNTIY
TRBV6-5	TRBJ2-5	13	ASTKSGGGSETQY
TRBV11-2	TRBJ2-1	14	ASSFSLTDAVNEQF
TRBV7-2	TRBJ2-7	12	ASSEGTRVGEQY
TRBV9	TRBJ1-5	16	ASSVGDRGTYSNQPQH
TRBV5-6	TRBJ1-1	12	ASSPPGGNTEAF
TRBV2	TRBJ1-3	14	ASRPSGTGGGNTIY
TRBV7-9	TRBJ2-7	11	ASSRTGRNEQY
TRBV3-1/TRBV3-2	TRBJ1-1	11	ASSQVAGTEAF
TRBV11-3	TRBJ2-3	14	ASSLRSGGNTDTQY
TRBV13	TRBJ1-2	13	ASSLGDTTWGGYT
TRBV5-4	TRBJ1-1	12	ASSLEQGGTEAF
TRBV11-3	TRBJ1-3	13	ASSRGQSSGNTIY
TRBV7-9	TRBJ2-3	14	ASSPPGYGSTDTQY
TRBV19	TRBJ1-5	10	ASSREDQPQH
TRBV9	TRBJ1-6	14	ASSASGTGENSPLH
TRBV19	TRBJ2-1	14	ASSTLLAVSYNEQF
TRBV12-3/TRBV12-4	TRBJ1-2	11	ASSLARAGGYT
TRBV7-2	TRBJ1-3	11	ASSIAGGNTIY
TRBV7-4	TRBJ2-3	13	ASSLEQSSTDTQY
TRBV12-3/TRBV12-4	TRBJ1-2	11	ASSLVGEAGYT
TRBV5-1	TRBJ2-3	13	ASSLTSGGPDTQY
TRBV7-2	TRBJ2-2	14	ASSLFTSGDTGELF
TRBV11-2	TRBJ1-1	11	ASSIGGGAEAF
TRBV24-1	TRBJ2-7	17	ATSDFHVSNGTGSYEQY
TRBV30	TRBJ1-2	11	AWRPGGGYGYT
TRBV10-3	TRBJ2-3	14	AISEWGRTSTDTQY
TRBV7-3	TRBJ1-1	14	ASSSIGQVVETEAF
TRBV5-1	TRBJ2-1	11	ASRVAGGNEQF
TRBV5-1	TRBJ2-7	14	ASSQTSGGASHEQY
TRBV5-3	TRBJ2-3	11	ARSLDLRDTQY
TRBV5-1	TRBJ1-1	12	ASSLTGGVTEAF
TRBV7-2	TRBJ1-1	13	ASSLEGLGGTEAF
TRBV18	TRBJ1-4	13	ASSRDRERSEKLF
TRBV9	TRBJ1-2	13	ASSATGTDAYGYT